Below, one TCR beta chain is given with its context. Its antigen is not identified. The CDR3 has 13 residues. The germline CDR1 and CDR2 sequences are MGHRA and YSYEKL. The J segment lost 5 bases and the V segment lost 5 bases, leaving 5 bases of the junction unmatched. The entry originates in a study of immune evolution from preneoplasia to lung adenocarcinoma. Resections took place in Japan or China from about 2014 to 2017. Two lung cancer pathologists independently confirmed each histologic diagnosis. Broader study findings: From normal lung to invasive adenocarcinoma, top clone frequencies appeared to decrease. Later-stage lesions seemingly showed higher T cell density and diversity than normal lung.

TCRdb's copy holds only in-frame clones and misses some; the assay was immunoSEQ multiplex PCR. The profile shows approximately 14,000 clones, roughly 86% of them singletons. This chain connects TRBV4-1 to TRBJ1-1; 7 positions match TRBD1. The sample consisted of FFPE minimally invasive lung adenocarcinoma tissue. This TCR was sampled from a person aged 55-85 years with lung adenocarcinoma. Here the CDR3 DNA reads TGCGCCAGCAGCAGACAGGGTAGAACTGAAGCTTTCTTT. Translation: CASSRQGRTEAFF.